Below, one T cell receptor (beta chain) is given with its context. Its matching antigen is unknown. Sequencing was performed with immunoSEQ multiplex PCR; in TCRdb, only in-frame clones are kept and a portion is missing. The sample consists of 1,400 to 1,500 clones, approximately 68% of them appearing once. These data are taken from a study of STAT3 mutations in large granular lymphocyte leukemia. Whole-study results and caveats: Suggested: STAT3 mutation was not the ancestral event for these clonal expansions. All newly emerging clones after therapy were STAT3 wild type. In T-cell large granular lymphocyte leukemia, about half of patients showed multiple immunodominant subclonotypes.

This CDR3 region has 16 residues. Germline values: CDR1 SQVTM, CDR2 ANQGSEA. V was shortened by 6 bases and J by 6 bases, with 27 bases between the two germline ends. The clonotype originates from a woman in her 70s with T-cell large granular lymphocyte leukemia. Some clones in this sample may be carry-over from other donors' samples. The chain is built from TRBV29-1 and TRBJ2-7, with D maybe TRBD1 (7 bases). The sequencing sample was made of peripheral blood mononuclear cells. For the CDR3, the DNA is TGCAGCGTGGCCGGGGGAGTATACAGGGGCCCCCTCGAGCAGTACTTC. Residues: CSVAGGVYRGPLEQYF.